Below, 5 T cell receptor beta chains from the same sample are listed, as sequenced in a study of cytomegalovirus exposure and HLA in healthy donors. Primers for the PCR totalled 60 Vbeta and 13 Jbeta. Sequencing used immunoSEQ multiplex PCR; TCRdb keeps in-frame clones, though not all of them. The repertoire holds about 180,000 clones, with about 80% as singletons. The sequenced material came from PBMCs. These receptors were obtained from a woman younger than 45 in good health and CMV-seronegative.

J is TRBJ1-5 and V is TRBV28; 9 nucleotides match TRBD1. CDR1 MDHEN and CDR2 SYDVKM come from the germline V gene. The CDR3 consists of 15 residues. J lost 4 bases, V lost 5 bases, and 6 bases had no gene match. The CDR3 region has the DNA TGTGCCAGCAGTCTCCTCGGGACAGGGAATCAGCCCCAGCATTTT. Protein: CASSLLGTGNQPQHF. Full variable domain (outside the CDR3, taken from reference TRBV28 and TRBJ1-5): DVKVTQSSRYLVKRTGEKVFLECVQDMDHENMFWYRQDPGLGLRLIYFSYDVKMKEKGDIPEGYSVSREKKERFSLILESASTNQTSMYLCASSLLGTGNQPQHFGDGTRLSIL.

This clone occurred once. J is TRBJ1-5 and V is TRBV21-1; TRBD1, as called in the table, went unchecked against the DNA. TRBV21-1 is given as a pseudogene. This CDR3 region has 15 residues. CDR3 region: CASSKGTGVNQPQHF. In DNA, the CDR3 is TGTGCCAGCAGCAAAGGGACAGGGGTCAATCAGCCCCAGCATTTT.

The chain joins TRBV28 to TRBJ1-4, with TRBD1 as a possible D gene (5 bases). The germline V gene has CDR1 MDHEN and CDR2 SYDVKM. V was cut by 3 bases and J by 0 bases, with 11 bases left in between. The CDR3 sequence is 16 residues long. CDR3 in amino acids: CASSFPGGSTNEKLFF. The CDR3 DNA reads as TGTGCCAGCAGTTTTCCTGGGGGGTCAACTAATGAAAAACTGTTTTTT.

The chain combines TRBV6-5 with TRBJ1-2; TRBD1 aligns across 8 bases. This CDR3 region has 14 residues. J gave up 0 bases and V 4 bases, and 1 base lay outside the gene matches. Germline CDR1 and CDR2: MNHEY and SVGAGI. The chain's CDR3 is CASSWDRSNYGYTF. The CDR3 coding sequence is TGTGCCAGCAGTTGGGACAGGTCTAACTATGGCTACACCTTC.

The chain employs TRBV25-1 and TRBJ2-7; D is uncertain. This CDR3 has 13 residues. Trimming shortened V by 2 bases and J by 3 bases, and 8 bases separated the two germline ends. Germline CDR1 MGHDK, CDR2 SYGVNS. In nucleotides, the CDR3 is TGTGCCAGCAGTGAAGGGCATCTCTACGAGCAGTACTTC. As protein: CASSEGHLYEQYF.